This TCR beta chain was sequenced in a study of T cell responses to AZD1222 COVID-19 vaccine. Study conclusions and caveats: Along spike, vaccine-associated CD4 TCRs were found throughout, with dominance at 160-218 and 743-854. Baseline antibody screening turned up just a handful of seropositive AZD1222 recipients. Clonal diversity was possibly underestimated; the donors were predominantly white British and more often female. In all cases, repertoires were sampled only after the peak T cell response.

This CDR3 is built from 16 residues. J lost 4 bases, V lost 3 bases, and 9 bases had no gene match. Looked up from germline, CDR1 is LNHNV and CDR2 is YYDKDF (reference sequence). In the case of this clone: The antigen is unknown.

The table came from immunoSEQ multiplex PCR; TCRdb's copy has only in-frame clones and leaves some out. The repertoire has 170,000 or so clones, approximately 90% of them found once; the top ten carry around 3%. The V call is TRBV15, the J call TRBJ2-5; 9 positions agree with TRBD1. The TCR originated in an adult in good health. This material consisted of peripheral blood, taken on day 0 of AZD1222 vaccination. CDR3 amino acids: CATSRTGTGWRETQYF. The CDR3 bases are TGTGCCACCAGCAGGACCGGGACAGGGTGGCGAGAGACCCAGTACTTC.